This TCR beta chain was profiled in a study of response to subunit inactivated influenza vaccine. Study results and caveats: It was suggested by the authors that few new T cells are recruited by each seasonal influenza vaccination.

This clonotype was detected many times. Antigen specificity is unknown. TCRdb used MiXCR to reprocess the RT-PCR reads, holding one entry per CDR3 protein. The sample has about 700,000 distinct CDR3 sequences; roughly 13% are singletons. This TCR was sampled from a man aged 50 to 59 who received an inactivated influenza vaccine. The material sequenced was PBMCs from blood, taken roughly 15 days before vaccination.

CDR3 loop: CASSAGQGAGDTQYF. The CDR3, as DNA: TGCGCCAGCAGCGCGGGACAGGGTGCGGGGGATACGCAGTATTTT. The chain recombines TRBV5-1 with TRBJ2-3; 9 bases are shared with TRBD1. The V gene end was trimmed by 4 bases and the J gene end by 6 bases; junction bases not matched to a gene: 9. The CDR3 totals 15 residues. CDR1 is SGHRS, CDR2 YFSETQ, per germline.